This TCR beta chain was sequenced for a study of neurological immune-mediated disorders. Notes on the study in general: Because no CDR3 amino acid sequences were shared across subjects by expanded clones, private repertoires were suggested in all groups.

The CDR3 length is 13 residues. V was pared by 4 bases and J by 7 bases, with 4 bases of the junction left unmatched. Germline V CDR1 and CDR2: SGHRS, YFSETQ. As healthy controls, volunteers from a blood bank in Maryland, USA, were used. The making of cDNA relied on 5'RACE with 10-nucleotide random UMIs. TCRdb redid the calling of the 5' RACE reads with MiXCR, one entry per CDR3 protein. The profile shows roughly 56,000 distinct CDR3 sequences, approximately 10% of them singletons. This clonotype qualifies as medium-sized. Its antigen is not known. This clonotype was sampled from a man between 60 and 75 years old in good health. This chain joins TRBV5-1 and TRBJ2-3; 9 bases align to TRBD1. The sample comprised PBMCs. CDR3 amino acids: CASSVDRGNTQYF. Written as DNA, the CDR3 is TGCGCCAGCAGCGTGGACAGGGGAAATACGCAGTATTTT.